Given below is one T cell receptor beta chain in context. How the authors handled the data: Reference gene primer amplification gave estimated nucleated cell counts. Generated by immunoSEQ multiplex PCR, the TCRdb table keeps only in-frame clones and is missing some. V and J calls and clone size are those listed in that table; D and trimming were worked out from the DNA. The sample comprises about 120,000 clones, more than 75% of which are singletons, and roughly 30% rests with the top ten. These data belong to a study of blood T cell repertoires in COVID-19. Study at large: The analysed material was cDNA or gDNA that came from T cells, B-cell-depleted T cells, or PBMCs.

The CDR3 contains 13 residues. Germline V gene lookup returns CDR1 MDHEN and CDR2 SYDVKM. Trimming removed 8 bases from V and 2 bases from J, with 12 bases in between. This clonotype was sampled from a woman aged 70 to 79 with acute or convalescent COVID-19. The J gene is TRBJ1-1, the V gene TRBV28; D is uncertain. Sequencing input: peripheral blood. CDR3 DNA: TGTGCCAGCGAGGTACCGAAAAACACTGAAGCTTTCTTT. Its protein product is CASEVPKNTEAFF.